This T cell receptor beta chain was captured in a study of blood T cell repertoires in COVID-19. About the research overall: Material from acute and convalescent COVID-19 was sourced from the United States, Italy and Spain. T cells, B-cell-depleted T cells, or PBMCs provided the cDNA or gDNA that served as material.

This CDR3 has 13 amino acids. Germline V CDR1 and CDR2: SGHRS, YFSETQ. Trimming pared 0 bases from V and 4 bases from J, leaving 4 bases between. Authors' processing steps: Reference gene primer amplification gave nucleated cell count estimates. Generated by immunoSEQ multiplex PCR, the TCRdb table keeps only in-frame clones and is missing some. V, J and clone size reflect that table, while D and trimming were determined from the DNA. The data contain roughly 150,000 clones, around 84% of them singletons. In regard to this clone: The sample carries other DNA sequences with the same CDR3.

Enrolled during active infection, Seattle patients were then followed longitudinally. The V and J genes are TRBV5-1 and TRBJ2-2; no clear D gene. This receptor was obtained from a woman older than 75 with COVID-19, enrolled during active disease. Sequencing input: peripheral blood. DNA for the CDR3: TGCGCCAGCAGCTTGGTTAGCACCGGGGAGCTGTTTTTT. Its translation is CASSLVSTGELFF.